This is a list of T cell receptor beta chains from one sample in a study of graft-versus-host responses after intestinal transplantation. The protocol was immunoSEQ multiplex PCR, while the TCRdb copy is restricted to in-frame clones and leaves out a portion. Here the sample spans about 93,000 clones, 80% to 85% being singletons. Their antigen targets remain unknown. The material sequenced was unstimulated CD4+ T cells sorted from spleen or lymph node cells, taken before intestinal transplant. The receptors here all came from a human donor who received an intestinal transplant. Both conserved end residues are part of each CDR3. D genes are given only for firm matches. Clone size, where shown, is once, few, many, or a class for clones that have expanded.

v_call	j_call	d_call	clone_size	cdr3_nt	cdr3_aa
TRBV5-1	TRBJ2-2	TRBD2	-	TGCGCCAGCAGCTTCGGGGGGACCGGGGAGCTGTTTTTT	CASSFGGTGELFF
TRBV6-1	TRBJ2-5	-	-	TGTGCCAGCAGTGAACGGCAGGTTAGGGGAGGAGAGACCCAGTACTTC	CASSERQVRGGETQYF
TRBV28	TRBJ2-7	TRBD2	-	TGTGCCAGCATGGGGACTAGCGGGACCTACGAGCAGTACTTC	CASMGTSGTYEQYF
TRBV19	TRBJ2-4	TRBD1	-	TGTGCCAGTAGTCTCCGGGACAGGGGGCCCCCTCGGAACATTCAGTACTTC	CASSLRDRGPPRNIQYF
TRBV10-1	TRBJ2-1	-	-	TGCGCCAGCAGTGAGGAGCGGCAGTTGGAGCAGTTCTTC	CASSEERQLEQFF
TRBV2	TRBJ2-7	-	once	TGTGCCAGCAGTGGACAGGCCTACGAGCAGTACTTC	CASSGQAYEQYF
TRBV5-1	TRBJ2-2	TRBD1	-	TGCGCCAGCAGCTTGGGGACAGGGTCGGCCGGGGAGCTGTTTTTT	CASSLGTGSAGELFF
TRBV30	TRBJ2-7	-	few	TGTGCCTGGAATCTGAGGGCCCCCTACGAGCAGTACTTC	CAWNLRAPYEQYF
TRBV5-1	TRBJ1-2	TRBD1	once	TGCGCCAGCAGCGCGGACAGGGTAAGAGGCTACACCTTC	CASSADRVRGYTF
TRBV15	TRBJ1-4	-	once	TGTGCCACCAGCAGAGCTCCAGGAGAAAAACTGTTTTTT	CATSRAPGEKLFF
TRBV19	TRBJ1-5	-	-	TGTGCCAGTAGTCGACAGGCCCCCGATTTCAATCAGCCCCAGCATTTT	CASSRQAPDFNQPQHF
TRBV4-2	TRBJ2-5	-	-	TGTGCCAGCAGCCTTCCCCGGGGAGGAGGTCGTCAAGAGACCCAGTACTTC	CASSLPRGGGRQETQYF
TRBV15	TRBJ2-4	-	-	TGTGCCACCAGCAGGAGATTCGAAAACATTCAGTACTTC	CATSRRFENIQYF
TRBV5-1	TRBJ2-7	-	few	TGCGCCAGTACTGACTCCTACGAGCAGTACTTC	CASTDSYEQYF
TRBV27	TRBJ2-2	-	-	TGTGCCAGCTTGGGGGCGGGCGGCACCGGGGAGCTGTTTTTT	CASLGAGGTGELFF
TRBV2	TRBJ1-1	-	-	TGTGCCAGCAAGGGAGGGGTGGGAGGGAACACTGAAGCTTTCTTT	CASKGGVGGNTEAFF
TRBV6-1	TRBJ1-6	TRBD1	-	TGTGCCAGCAGTGAAAAGGGGGCCGATTCACCCCTCCACTTT	CASSEKGADSPLHF
TRBV9	TRBJ2-7	TRBD2	-	TGTGCCAGCAGCGTAGGGGCGGGAGGAGGAAGCTACGAGCAGTACTTC	CASSVGAGGGSYEQYF
TRBV19	TRBJ1-2	-	-	TGTGCCAGTAGTATAATGGGCAGCTATGGCTACACCTTC	CASSIMGSYGYTF
TRBV11-2	TRBJ1-2	-	-	TGTGCCAGCAGCTCACCGCGTGGGAGGGGTGGTGGCTACACCTTC	CASSSPRGRGGGYTF
TRBV6-1	TRBJ2-1	-	few	TGTGCCAGCATTTCAAGGAGCTCCTACAATGAGCAGTTCTTC	CASISRSSYNEQFF
TRBV5-6	TRBJ1-2	TRBD1	-	TGTGCCACCCAGGGGGCGCGGTACTATGGCTACACCTTC	CATQGARYYGYTF
TRBV7-9	TRBJ2-1	-	-	TGTGCCAGCAGAGGTCTCGGGGGCAATGAGCAGTTCTTC	CASRGLGGNEQFF
TRBV6-1	TRBJ2-5	TRBD2	-	TGTGCCAGCAGGACTAGCGTACAAGAGACCCAGTACTTC	CASRTSVQETQYF
TRBV28	TRBJ2-5	-	-	TGTGCCAGCAGCCCGAACAACGGACTCCAAGAGACCCAGTACTTC	CASSPNNGLQETQYF
TRBV14	TRBJ2-1	-	-	TGTGCCAGCAGCCAAGTGTCAGGAAATTACAATGAGCAGTTCTTC	CASSQVSGNYNEQFF
TRBV29-1	TRBJ2-1	-	-	TGCAGCTCCTCCCGGGGCAATGAGCAGTTCTTC	CSSSRGNEQFF